Following are 19 T cell receptor beta chains from one sample sequenced in a study of T cells in Graves' hyperthyroidism and ophthalmopathy. The TCR beta CDR3 regions underwent amplification using RNA transcripts as the source. With the HTBI primer set, the TCR CDR3 went through a first round of RT-PCR. TCRdb reprocessed the multiplex PCR reads with MiXCR, giving one entry per CDR3 protein. Of 550,000 to 850,000 distinct CDR3 sequences listed, about 19% are singletons. The material sequenced was blood. These receptors all come from a woman aged 50 to 60 with Graves' hyperthyroidism that later progressed to Graves' ophthalmopathy.

The rearrangement joins TRBV27 to TRBJ1-1; D gene unclear. CDR3 length equals 14 residues. Germline V gene data show CDR1 as MNHEY and CDR2 as SMNVEV (reference sequence). V lost 0 bases to trimming and J lost 3 bases, with 8 bases between them. The DNA for the CDR3 is TGTGCCAGCAGTTTATCGGTGGAGGACACTGAAGCTTTCTTT. Translated: CASSLSVEDTEAFF.

A few counts support this clonotype. The genes are TRBV7-3 and TRBJ2-3; D gene unclear. The length of the CDR3 is 15 residues. V was trimmed by 4 bases and J by 2 bases, leaving 13 bases between them. Germline lookup yields CDR1 SGHTA and CDR2 FQGTGA. The CDR3 loop reads CASSSTYHSTDTQYF. The CDR3 DNA reads TGTGCCAGCAGCTCAACTTACCATTCCACAGATACGCAGTATTTT.

The chain links TRBV19 to TRBJ2-1; 9 nucleotides match TRBD2. The V gene's germline CDR1 is LNHDA and CDR2 SQIVND (reference sequence). The CDR3 consists of 15 residues. J was trimmed by 4 bases and V by 3 bases; bases with no gene match: 4. The CDR3 sequence: CASSIQTSGYNEQFF. The CDR3 DNA reads TGTGCCAGTAGTATCCAGACTAGCGGATACAATGAGCAGTTCTTC.

In its sample, this clonotype was seen many times. The V call is TRBV29-1, the J call TRBJ2-7, with 9 bases lining up with TRBD1. CDR3 length: 13 amino acids. V gave up 7 bases and J gave up 7 bases; unmatched junction bases: 11. Germline values: CDR1 SQVTM, CDR2 ANQGSEA. CDR3 sequence (DNA): TGCAGCGCCGCCGGGACAGGGTCAAGGGAGCAGTACTTC. Protein sequence: CSAAGTGSREQYF.

This sequence joins TRBV6-1 and TRBJ1-1; D remains ambiguous. The germline V gene has CDR1 MNHNS and CDR2 SASEGT. V was cut by 3 bases and J by 3 bases, with 8 bases left in between. This CDR3 contains 13 residues. The CDR3 protein is CASSDGVDTEAFF. For the CDR3, the DNA is TGTGCCAGCAGTGATGGGGTAGACACTGAAGCTTTCTTT.

V and J are TRBV20-1 and TRBJ1-2, with D possibly being TRBD1 (6 bases). Deletions cut 1 base from V and 8 bases from J, with 20 bases between. The germline V gene encodes CDR1 DFQATT and CDR2 SNEGSKA (reference sequence). The CDR3 is made up of 15 amino acids. The CDR3 DNA reads TGCAGTGCTAGAGTTCCGATGGGCAGGGGCCGGGGCTACACCTTC. Translating gives CSARVPMGRGRGYTF.

This chain joins TRBV9 and TRBJ2-7, with D possibly being TRBD1 or TRBD2 (7 bases each). The germline gives CDR1 SGDLS, CDR2 YYNGEE. There are 14 residues in the CDR3. V dropped 0 bases and J dropped 6 bases, with 13 bases sitting between them. The CDR3 DNA reads TGTGCCAGCAGCGTAGGGGGCAGGGGGGGCGAGCAGTACTTC. This gives the protein CASSVGGRGGEQYF.

This clonotype was detected ten times or more. This chain connects TRBV3-1 to TRBJ1-1, with TRBD1 matching 7 bases. This CDR3 has 14 amino acids. In germline, CDR1 is LGHDT, CDR2 YNNKEL (reference sequence). The trim removed 0 bases at V and 8 bases at J, leaving 6 bases unmatched. The CDR3: CASSQDLTDREAFF. The CDR3 DNA sequence: TGTGCCAGCAGCCAAGATCTTACGGACAGGGAAGCTTTCTTT.

As regards this clonotype: A much larger clone sits a single nucleotide away, making a read error possible. The V call is TRBV7-9, the J call TRBJ1-1; D is undetermined. CDR1 and CDR2 (germline): SEHNR, FQNEAQ (reference sequence). Trimming left V 6 bases short and J 3 bases short, with 8 bases between. The CDR3 sequence is 12 residues long. In DNA form, the CDR3 reads TGTGCCAGCAGGACCGCGGACACTGAAGCTTTCTTT. It encodes CASRTADTEAFF.

This clonotype was observed many times. The rearrangement links TRBV2 to TRBJ2-6; 8 positions match TRBD1. V trimming: 10 bases; J trimming: 4 bases; junction bases outside the gene matches: 15. Germline V lookup: CDR1 SNHLY, CDR2 FYNNEI. The CDR3 has 17 amino acids. The CDR3 protein is CAKRWGQDKTGANVLTF. The CDR3 region has the DNA TGTGCCAAGCGCTGGGGACAGGATAAGACCGGGGCCAACGTCCTGACTTTC.

V gene TRBV12-3 or TRBV12-4 combines with J gene TRBJ2-1; no firm D call. V gave up 6 bases and J gave up 8 bases, with 17 bases separating them. The CDR3 is 14 residues long. For the CDR3, the DNA is TGTGCCAGCAGCCCCAATCCTCGGGCTCATGAGCAGTTCTTC. It encodes CASSPNPRAHEQFF.

This clonotype came up many times. J is TRBJ1-1 and V is TRBV20-1, with D unclear. CDR1 and CDR2 from the germline V gene are DFQATT and SNEGSKA (reference sequence). V lost 0 bases and J 0 bases, leaving 11 bases between the germline ends. CDR3 length: 15 residues. CDR3 in DNA: TGCAGTGCTAGAGATTATGGGCGCATGAACACTGAAGCTTTCTTT. Translating gives CSARDYGRMNTEAFF.

This clonotype was detected a few times. The chain has TRBV6-1 and TRBJ2-7; TRBD2 matches at 9 bases. This CDR3 region has 14 residues. With 5 bases clipped from V and 2 bases from J, the junction kept 4 bases outside the gene matches. Germline V lookup: CDR1 MNHNS, CDR2 SASEGT. CDR3 loop: CASSLLAGPYEQYF. The CDR3 DNA is TGTGCCAGCAGTCTGCTAGCGGGGCCCTACGAGCAGTACTTC.

This clonotype was counted a few times. The chain employs TRBV15 and TRBJ2-5; possibly TRBD2 for D (7 bases). Germline loops: CDR1 LNHNV, CDR2 YYDKDF (reference sequence). The CDR3 loop spans 14 amino acids. The V end was cut by 5 bases, the J end by 5 bases, with 15 bases between. CDR3 loop: CATSPRGGEETQYF. The CDR3 DNA is TGTGCCACCAGCCCTCGCGGGGGCGAGGAGACCCAGTACTTC.

This clonotype was counted many times. The V and J genes are TRBV9 and TRBJ2-1, with TRBD1 matching 9 bases. V was pared by 3 bases and J by 6 bases, with 10 bases of the junction left unmatched. The CDR3 is made up of 16 amino acids. Germline CDR1 SGDLS, CDR2 YYNGEE. The CDR3 DNA sequence: TGTGCCAGCAGCGCCTCACCGGGACAGGGTTCCAATGAGCAGTTCTTC. Its protein is CASSASPGQGSNEQFF.

The chain uses TRBV6-5 and TRBJ1-2; TRBD1 matches at 8 bases. After removal of 1 base from V and 6 bases from J, the junction contained 4 bases not matched to a gene. This CDR3 has 14 amino acids. Per germline, CDR1 MNHEY and CDR2 SVGAGI. The CDR3 spells CASSYFPGGDGYTF. The DNA of the CDR3 is TGTGCCAGCAGTTACTTTCCAGGGGGCGATGGCTACACCTTC.

The J gene is TRBJ2-7, the V gene TRBV12-3 or TRBV12-4; D might be TRBD2 (7 bases). V dropped 3 bases and J dropped 9 bases, with 15 bases sitting between them. The CDR3 has 13 amino acids. The CDR3 here is CASSFRGALGQYF. The CDR3 nucleotides read TGTGCCAGCAGTTTTCGGGGGGCGCTTGGGCAGTACTTC.

A few counts support this clonotype. The CDR3 reads CASSAPLAGARDTQYF. The CDR3 nucleotides read TGTGCCAGCAGCGCGCCGCTAGCGGGGGCCCGAGATACGCAGTATTTT. This chain joins TRBV5-6 and TRBJ2-3; 10 nucleotides line up with TRBD2. With V trimmed by 4 bases and J by 5 bases, 10 bases remained unmatched. Germline V lookup: CDR1 SGHDT, CDR2 YYEEEE. The CDR3 runs to 16 residues. Complete variable domain (other parts from reference TRBV5-6 and TRBJ2-3): DAGVTQSPTHLIKTRGQQVTLRCSPKSGHDTVSWYQQALGQGPQFIFQYYEEEERQRGNFPDRFSGHQFPNYSSELNVNALLLGDSALYLCASSAPLAGARDTQYFGPGTRLTVL.

At least ten counts were recorded for this clonotype. The V gene is TRBV12-3 or TRBV12-4, the J gene TRBJ1-1; unclear D gene. With 6 bases removed from V and 1 base from J, the gap between germline ends came to 12 bases. The CDR3 is made up of 14 amino acids. The CDR3 bases are TGTGCCAGCAGGCTGGTGGGGTGGAACACTGAAGCTTTCTTT. Its translation is CASRLVGWNTEAFF.